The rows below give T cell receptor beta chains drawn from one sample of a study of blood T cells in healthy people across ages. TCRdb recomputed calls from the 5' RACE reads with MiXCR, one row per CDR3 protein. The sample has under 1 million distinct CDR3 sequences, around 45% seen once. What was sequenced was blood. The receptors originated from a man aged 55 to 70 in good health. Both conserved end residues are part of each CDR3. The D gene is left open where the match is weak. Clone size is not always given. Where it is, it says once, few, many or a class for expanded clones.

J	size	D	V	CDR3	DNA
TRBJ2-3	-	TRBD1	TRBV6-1	CASSETTGMITDTQYF	TGTGCCAGCAGTGAAACGACAGGGATGATCACAGATACGCAGTATTTT
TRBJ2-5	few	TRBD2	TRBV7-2	CASSLVAQRGGQETQYF	TGTGCCAGCAGCTTAGTCGCTCAGCGGGGGGGTCAAGAGACCCAGTACTTC
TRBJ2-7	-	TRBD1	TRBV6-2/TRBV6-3	CAGSSGTGFYEQYF	TGTGCCGGCAGTTCCGGGACAGGTTTTTACGAGCAGTACTTC
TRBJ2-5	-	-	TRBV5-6	CASSLPGGGSYNEQYF	TGTGCCAGCAGCTTGCCAGGGGGGGGCTCCTACAATGAGCAGTACTTC
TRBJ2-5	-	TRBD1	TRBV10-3	CAISSTGGVLLETQYF	TGTGCCATCAGTTCGACAGGGGGCGTATTGCTCGAGACCCAGTACTTC
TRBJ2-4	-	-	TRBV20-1	CSAPRQARVQYF	TGCAGTGCTCCTCGACAGGCCCGGGTTCAGTACTTC
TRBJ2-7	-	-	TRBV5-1	CASSSKVSGRKGEQYF	TGCGCCAGCAGCTCCAAGGTTTCGGGGAGAAAGGGCGAGCAGTACTTC
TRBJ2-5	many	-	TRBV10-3	CAISPFFSETQYF	TGTGCCATCAGTCCCTTCTTCTCGGAGACCCAGTACTTC
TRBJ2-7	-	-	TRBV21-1	CASSKRTSGNSYEQYF	TGTGCCAGCAGCAAACGGACTAGCGGAAACTCCTACGAGCAGTACTTC
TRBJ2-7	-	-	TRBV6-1	CASSELGEQYF	TGTGCCAGCAGTGAATTAGGCGAGCAGTACTTC
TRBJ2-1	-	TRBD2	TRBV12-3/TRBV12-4	CASSLSVGGAGNEQFF	TGTGCCAGCAGTTTATCTGTCGGGGGGGCCGGTAATGAGCAGTTCTTC
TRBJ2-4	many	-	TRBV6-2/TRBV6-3	CASSFVLSGAKNIQYF	TGTGCCAGCAGTTTCGTCCTAAGTGGGGCCAAAAACATTCAGTACTTC
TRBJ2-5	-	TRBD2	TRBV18	CASSPPRTSWEQYF	TGTGCCAGCTCACCACCGAGGACTAGCTGGGAGCAGTACTTC
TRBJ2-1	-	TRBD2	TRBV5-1	CASSWGTSGGYNEQFF	TGCGCCAGCAGCTGGGGGACTAGCGGGGGTTACAATGAGCAGTTCTTC
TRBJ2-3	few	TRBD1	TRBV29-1	CSVQGEDTQYF	TGCAGCGTGCAGGGGGAGGATACGCAGTATTTT
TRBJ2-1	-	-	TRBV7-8	CASSLGRTENNEQFF	TGTGCCAGCAGCTTAGGCCGGACAGAGAACAATGAGCAGTTCTTC
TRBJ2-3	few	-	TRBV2	CASSGRRGDTQYF	TGTGCCAGCAGTGGAAGACGTGGAGATACGCAGTATTTT
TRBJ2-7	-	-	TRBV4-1	CASSPQPDPTNGYEQYF	TGCGCCAGCAGCCCACAACCGGACCCTACTAATGGCTACGAGCAGTACTTC
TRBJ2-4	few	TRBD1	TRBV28	CASSSPGTGLNIQYF	TGTGCCAGCAGTTCCCCCGGGACAGGGTTAAACATTCAGTACTTC
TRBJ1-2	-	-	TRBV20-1	CSASDRTYGYTF	TGCAGTGCTTCCGACAGGACCTATGGCTACACCTTC
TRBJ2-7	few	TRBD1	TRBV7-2	CASSFSPSGTGGSSYEQYF	TGTGCCAGCAGCTTCTCTCCATCCGGGACAGGGGGTAGCTCCTACGAGCAGTACTTC
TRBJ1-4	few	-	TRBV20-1	CSARGGHLNEKLFF	TGCAGTGCTAGAGGAGGCCATCTGAATGAAAAACTGTTTTTT
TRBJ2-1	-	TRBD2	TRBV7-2	CASSRGTSSYNEQFF	TGTGCCAGCAGCCGCGGGACTAGCTCCTACAATGAGCAGTTCTTC
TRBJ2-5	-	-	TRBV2	CASSPRAGVYNEQYF	TGTGCCAGCAGTCCCCGGGCCGGGGTGTACAATGAGCAGTACTTC
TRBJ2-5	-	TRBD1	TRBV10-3	CAISAGQKETQYF	TGTGCCATCAGTGCGGGACAGAAAGAGACCCAGTACTTC
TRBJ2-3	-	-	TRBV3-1	CASSQDNSATDTQYF	TGTGCCAGCAGCCAAGATAACTCCGCCACAGATACGCAGTATTTT
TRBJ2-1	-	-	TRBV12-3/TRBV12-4	CASSPDGHLNYNEQFF	TGTGCCAGCAGCCCCGACGGACACTTAAACTACAATGAGCAGTTCTTC
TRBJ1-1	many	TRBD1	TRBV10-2	CASRETGRFTEAFF	TGCGCCAGCAGAGAGACAGGGAGGTTTACTGAAGCTTTCTTT
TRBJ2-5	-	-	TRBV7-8	CASSSTTGNALETQYF	TGTGCCAGCAGCTCGACCACAGGGAATGCTTTAGAGACCCAGTACTTC
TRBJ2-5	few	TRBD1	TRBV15	CATSRYQTGLGEQYF	TGTGCCACCAGCAGATATCAGACAGGGTTGGGTGAGCAGTACTTC
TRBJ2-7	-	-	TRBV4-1	CASSQTPGRSSYEQYF	TGCGCCAGCAGCCAAACTCCGGGTCGTAGCTCCTACGAGCAGTACTTC
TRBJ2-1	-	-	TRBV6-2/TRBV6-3	CASSYSFPNYYNEQFF	TGTGCCAGCAGTTACTCATTCCCGAACTACTACAATGAGCAGTTCTTC
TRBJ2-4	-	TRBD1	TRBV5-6	CASTMRQGLNIQYF	TGTGCCAGCACCATGCGACAGGGTTTAAACATTCAGTACTTC
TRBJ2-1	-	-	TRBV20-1	CSAMIGVGGYNEQFF	TGCAGTGCTATGATCGGGGTAGGGGGATACAATGAGCAGTTCTTC
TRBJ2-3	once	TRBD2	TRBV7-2	CASSPQRGGETDTQYF	TGTGCCAGCAGCCCACAGCGGGGGGGTGAGACAGATACGCAGTATTTT
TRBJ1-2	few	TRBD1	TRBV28	CASNPGQGMSNYGYTF	TGTGCCAGCAACCCGGGACAGGGGATGTCGAACTATGGCTACACCTTC
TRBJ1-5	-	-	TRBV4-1	CASSQEEYSNQPQHF	TGCGCCAGCAGCCAAGAGGAGTATAGCAATCAGCCCCAGCATTTT
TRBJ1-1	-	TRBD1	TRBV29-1	CSASPGTGVTEAFF	TGCAGCGCCTCTCCCGGGACAGGGGTCACTGAAGCTTTCTTT
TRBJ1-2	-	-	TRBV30	CAWSSLMSGYTF	TGTGCCTGGAGTTCCCTTATGTCGGGCTACACCTTC
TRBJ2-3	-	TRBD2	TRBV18	CASSSLAGEWNTDTQYF	TGTGCCAGCTCATCTCTAGCGGGGGAGTGGAACACAGATACGCAGTATTTT